This T cell receptor beta chain originates from a study of blood T cell repertoires in COVID-19. Study context: There were acute and convalescent COVID-19 samples, and they came from the United States, Italy and Spain. Sample material is recorded as cDNA or gDNA derived from T cells, B-cell-depleted T cells, or PBMCs.

There are 14 residues in the CDR3. Germline CDR1 reads LGHDT; CDR2 reads YNNKEL (reference sequence). Trimming at V came to 8 bases and at J to 1 base, leaving 5 bases not matched to a gene. Source study methods: It was from reference gene primer amplification that nucleated cell counts were estimated. The protocol was immunoSEQ multiplex PCR, while the TCRdb copy is restricted to in-frame clones and leaves out a portion. V and J calls plus clone size are reproduced from that table; the DNA served to infer D and trimming. The sample lists tens of thousands of clones; roughly 80% were seen once. The material sequenced was peripheral blood. The source of this sequence is a man aged 45-60 years with acute or convalescent COVID-19. The chain recombines TRBV3-1 (or the pseudogene TRBV3-2) with TRBJ2-4; 7 positions match TRBD1. The CDR3, as DNA: TGTGCCAGCGGCGACAGGGTGGCCAAAAACATTCAGTACTTC. It encodes CASGDRVAKNIQYF.